Listed below are T cell receptor beta chains from one sample, sequenced in a study of blood T cell repertoires in COVID-19. Assay: immunoSEQ multiplex PCR; the TCRdb copy retains only in-frame clones and omits some. In the table there are tens of thousands of clones, 90% of which are singletons. Sequenced material: peripheral blood. The receptors derive from a man aged 50 or older with COVID-19, enrolled during active disease. Both conserved end residues are part of each CDR3. D genes are given only for firm matches. Clone size appears in some rows only: once, few, many, or a class for an expanded clone.

DNA: TGTGCCAGCAGCCAAAGAGAGAGTGGAAACACCATATATTTT
CDR3: CASSQRESGNTIYF
D: .
J: TRBJ1-3
size: few
V: TRBV3-1/TRBV3-2

DNA: TGCGCCAGCCAGTTGGACAGTCCGTCAGGAAACACCATATATTTT
CDR3: CASQLDSPSGNTIYF
D: .
J: TRBJ1-3
size: .
V: TRBV5-1

DNA: TGCAGCGCACTAGGATACGAGCAGTACTTC
CDR3: CSALGYEQYF
D: .
J: TRBJ2-7
size: .
V: TRBV29-1

DNA: TGTGCCAGCAGTTACTCCTTGGACAGCCGCGGTTACACCTTC
CDR3: CASSYSLDSRGYTF
D: .
J: TRBJ1-2
size: .
V: TRBV6-5

DNA: TGTGCCAGCAGTCCTTGGACTAGCGCTTTGAATGAGCAGTTCTTC
CDR3: CASSPWTSALNEQFF
D: TRBD2
J: TRBJ2-1
size: .
V: TRBV28

DNA: TGTGCCAGCAGCCAAGTAGAGGAAGGGGCCAGGGAGACCCAGTACTTC
CDR3: CASSQVEEGARETQYF
D: .
J: TRBJ2-5
size: .
V: TRBV14

DNA: TGTGCCAGCAAGCAGGGGCGAAGCTATGGCTACACCTTC
CDR3: CASKQGRSYGYTF
D: .
J: TRBJ1-2
size: .
V: TRBV5-4

DNA: TGTGCCAGCAGCTTGGTCCAGCGGCCTCCTACAGATACGCAGTATTTT
CDR3: CASSLVQRPPTDTQYF
D: .
J: TRBJ2-3
size: once
V: TRBV7-9

DNA: TGTGCCACCCGACAGGCGGAGAGCACCGGGGAGCTGTTTTTT
CDR3: CATRQAESTGELFF
D: .
J: TRBJ2-2
size: .
V: TRBV24-1

DNA: TGTGCCATCAGTGAGGTGGGACAGGGTGATGGCTACACCTTC
CDR3: CAISEVGQGDGYTF
D: TRBD1
J: TRBJ1-2
size: .
V: TRBV10-3

DNA: TGCGCCAGCTGGCCGGGGACTAGCGGGACCTACGAGCAGTACTTC
CDR3: CASWPGTSGTYEQYF
D: TRBD2
J: TRBJ2-7
size: once
V: TRBV5-1

DNA: TGTGCCAGCAGGAGGATAGCCAAAAACATTCAGTACTTC
CDR3: CASRRIAKNIQYF
D: .
J: TRBJ2-4
size: .
V: TRBV2

DNA: TGTGCCAGCTCACCCAGTAACACCGGGGAGCTGTTTTTT
CDR3: CASSPSNTGELFF
D: .
J: TRBJ2-2
size: .
V: TRBV18

DNA: TGTGCCAGCAGCCAAGTCGCGGAGACCCAGTACTTC
CDR3: CASSQVAETQYF
D: .
J: TRBJ2-5
size: .
V: TRBV3-1/TRBV3-2

DNA: TGTGCCAGCAGCCAAGGGTCTTGGGGGGGAGGGAAGTTTGGCGAGCAGTACTTC
CDR3: CASSQGSWGGGKFGEQYF
D: TRBD2
J: TRBJ2-7
size: .
V: TRBV4-2

DNA: TGTGCCAGCAGTGTAGGGGGATATGGCTACACCTTC
CDR3: CASSVGGYGYTF
D: .
J: TRBJ1-2
size: once
V: TRBV2

DNA: TGTGCCAGCAGCTTAGGACTATCGCAGTATTTT
CDR3: CASSLGLSQYF
D: .
J: TRBJ2-3
size: .
V: TRBV11-2

DNA: TGTGCCAGCAGTTACACCACGGACTATGGCTACACCTTC
CDR3: CASSYTTDYGYTF
D: .
J: TRBJ1-2
size: .
V: TRBV6-6

DNA: TGTGCCAGCAGCGCTTCAGGGGGTAGGGCAGATACGCAGTATTTT
CDR3: CASSASGGRADTQYF
D: TRBD1
J: TRBJ2-3
size: .
V: TRBV5-6

DNA: TGTGCCAGCAGCGTAGGGGAGTCACCCCTCCACTTT
CDR3: CASSVGESPLHF
D: .
J: TRBJ1-6
size: .
V: TRBV9

DNA: TGTGCCAGCAGCGCACAGGGGGTCTCTGGAAACACCATATATTTT
CDR3: CASSAQGVSGNTIYF
D: TRBD1
J: TRBJ1-3
size: .
V: TRBV9

DNA: TGTGCCAGCAGTTTAAGACTCGGGGGTCAGCCCCAGCATTTT
CDR3: CASSLRLGGQPQHF
D: .
J: TRBJ1-5
size: .
V: TRBV28

DNA: TGCAGCTCTCGGCCGGACAGGGACACTGAAGCTTTCTTT
CDR3: CSSRPDRDTEAFF
D: TRBD1
J: TRBJ1-1
size: .
V: TRBV29-1

DNA: TGCAGCGGCCAAGGGGGCATGAACACTGAAGCTTTCTTT
CDR3: CSGQGGMNTEAFF
D: TRBD1
J: TRBJ1-1
size: .
V: TRBV29-1

DNA: TGTGCCAGCAGCTGGACAGGGGACACTGAAGCTTTCTTT
CDR3: CASSWTGDTEAFF
D: TRBD1
J: TRBJ1-1
size: .
V: TRBV11-3

DNA: TGCGCCAGCAGTCCACTAGCGGATCCCTCCTACGAGCAGTACTTC
CDR3: CASSPLADPSYEQYF
D: TRBD2
J: TRBJ2-7
size: .
V: TRBV4-1

DNA: TGTGCCAGCAGTAGACAGGGGGCTGGCTACACCTTC
CDR3: CASSRQGAGYTF
D: TRBD1
J: TRBJ1-2
size: .
V: TRBV6-5

DNA: TGCGCCAGCAGCTGGCCCCCCCCGGGAGGACGTACGGGAGTTTTCTACGAGCAGTACTTC
CDR3: CASSWPPPGGRTGVFYEQYF
D: TRBD2
J: TRBJ2-7
size: once
V: TRBV5-1

DNA: TGTGCCAGCAGTTACTATCCCCACGGGGATTCACCCCTCCACTTT
CDR3: CASSYYPHGDSPLHF
D: .
J: TRBJ1-6
size: .
V: TRBV6-5

DNA: TGCGCCAGCAGCTCCCAAGCTGAGCTCCACGAGCAGTACTTC
CDR3: CASSSQAELHEQYF
D: .
J: TRBJ2-7
size: .
V: TRBV5-1

DNA: TGTGCCAGCAGCCCCCAAAGCGGGAGGGGATCCGGGGAGCTGTTTTTT
CDR3: CASSPQSGRGSGELFF
D: TRBD2
J: TRBJ2-2
size: .
V: TRBV9

DNA: TGTGCCAGCAGCTTCTTACAGGGACGCTCTGGAAACACCATATATTTT
CDR3: CASSFLQGRSGNTIYF
D: .
J: TRBJ1-3
size: .
V: TRBV7-9